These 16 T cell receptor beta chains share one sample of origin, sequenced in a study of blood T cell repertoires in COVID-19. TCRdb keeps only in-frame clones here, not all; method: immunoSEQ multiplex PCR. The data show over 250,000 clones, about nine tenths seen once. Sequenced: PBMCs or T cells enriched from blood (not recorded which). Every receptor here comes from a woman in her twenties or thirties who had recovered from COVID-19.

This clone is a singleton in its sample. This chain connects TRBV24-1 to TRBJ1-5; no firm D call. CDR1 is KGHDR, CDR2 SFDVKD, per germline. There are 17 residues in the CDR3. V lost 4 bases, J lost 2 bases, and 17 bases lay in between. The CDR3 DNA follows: TGTGCCACCAGTGAGGATTCGGTCGGGGTAGGCAATCAGCCCCAGCATTTT. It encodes CATSEDSVGVGNQPQHF.

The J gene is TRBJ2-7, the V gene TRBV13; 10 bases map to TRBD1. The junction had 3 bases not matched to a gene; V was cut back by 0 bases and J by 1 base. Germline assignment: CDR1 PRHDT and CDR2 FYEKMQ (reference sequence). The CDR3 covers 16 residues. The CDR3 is CASSLGGGQGSYEQYF. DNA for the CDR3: TGTGCCAGCAGCTTAGGAGGGGGACAGGGGTCCTACGAGCAGTACTTC.

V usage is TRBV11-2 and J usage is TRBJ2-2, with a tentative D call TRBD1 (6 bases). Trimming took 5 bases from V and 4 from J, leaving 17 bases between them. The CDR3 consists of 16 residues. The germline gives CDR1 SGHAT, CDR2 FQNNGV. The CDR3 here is CASSDGPPRGTGELFF. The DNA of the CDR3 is TGTGCCAGCAGCGACGGCCCTCCCAGGGGCACCGGGGAGCTGTTTTTT. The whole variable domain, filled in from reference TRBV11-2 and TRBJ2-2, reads EAGVAQSPRYKIIEKRQSVAFWCNPISGHATLYWYQQILGQGPKLLIQFQNNGVVDDSQLPKDRFSAERLKGVDSTLKIQPAKLEDSAVYLCASSDGPPRGTGELFFGEGSRLTVL.

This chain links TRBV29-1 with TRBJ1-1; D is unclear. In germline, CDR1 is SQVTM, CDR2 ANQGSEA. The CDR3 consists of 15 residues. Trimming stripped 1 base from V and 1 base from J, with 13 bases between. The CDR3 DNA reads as TGCAGCGTTGAAGGGTCAGGATCCAGGAACACTGAAGCTTTCTTT. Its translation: CSVEGSGSRNTEAFF.

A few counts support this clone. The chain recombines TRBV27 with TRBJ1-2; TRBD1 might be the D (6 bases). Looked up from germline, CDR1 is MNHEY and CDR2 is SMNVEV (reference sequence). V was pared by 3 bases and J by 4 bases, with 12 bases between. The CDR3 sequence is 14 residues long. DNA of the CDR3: TGTGCCAGCAGTTTGGTCAGGGGTGGCTATGGCTACACCTTC. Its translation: CASSLVRGGYGYTF.

Here the CDR3 reads CASSQDTRWGGPQQETQYF. The CDR3 bases are TGTGCCAGCAGCCAAGATACGAGGTGGGGAGGGCCTCAGCAAGAGACCCAGTACTTC. The J gene is TRBJ2-5, the V gene TRBV3-1 (or the pseudogene TRBV3-2), with 7 positions matching TRBD2. This CDR3 is built from 19 residues. Germline CDR1 LGHDT, CDR2 YNNKEL (reference sequence). With 0 bases clipped from V and 2 bases from J, the junction kept 15 bases outside the gene matches.

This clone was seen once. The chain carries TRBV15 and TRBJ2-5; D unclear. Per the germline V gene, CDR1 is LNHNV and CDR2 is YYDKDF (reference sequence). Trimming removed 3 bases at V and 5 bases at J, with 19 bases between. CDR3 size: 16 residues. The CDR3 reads CATSSGSTPTRETQYF. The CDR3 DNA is TGTGCCACCAGCAGTGGTTCGACACCTACAAGGGAGACCCAGTACTTC.

This chain's CDR3 is CASSLVGGEYEQYF. The DNA of the CDR3 is TGCGCCAGCAGCTTGGTTGGGGGCGAATACGAGCAGTACTTC. J is TRBJ2-7 and V is TRBV5-1; D might be TRBD1 (6 bases). The V end lost 0 bases, the J end lost 4 bases, and 11 bases lay between the germline ends. The CDR3 has 14 amino acids. The germline V gene encodes CDR1 SGHRS and CDR2 YFSETQ.

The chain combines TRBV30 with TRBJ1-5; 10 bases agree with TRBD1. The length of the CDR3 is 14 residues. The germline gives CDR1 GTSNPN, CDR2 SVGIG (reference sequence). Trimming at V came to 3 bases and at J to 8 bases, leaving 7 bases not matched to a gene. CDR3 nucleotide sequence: TGTGCCTGGAGCCCCGGGACAGGGGTGAAGCCCCAGCATTTT. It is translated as CAWSPGTGVKPQHF. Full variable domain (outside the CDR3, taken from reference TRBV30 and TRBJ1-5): SQTIHQWPATLVQPVGSPLSLECTVEGTSNPNLYWYRQAAGRGLQLLFYSVGIGQISSEVPQNLSASRPQDRQFILSSKKLLLSDSGFYLCAWSPGTGVKPQHFGDGTRLSIL.

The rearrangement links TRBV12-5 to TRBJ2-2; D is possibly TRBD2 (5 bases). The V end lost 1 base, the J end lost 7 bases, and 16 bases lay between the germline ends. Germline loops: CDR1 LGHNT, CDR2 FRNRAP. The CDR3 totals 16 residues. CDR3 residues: CASGLEVGVEYGELFF. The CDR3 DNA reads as TGTGCTAGTGGTTTGGAGGTGGGAGTGGAGTACGGGGAGCTGTTTTTT.

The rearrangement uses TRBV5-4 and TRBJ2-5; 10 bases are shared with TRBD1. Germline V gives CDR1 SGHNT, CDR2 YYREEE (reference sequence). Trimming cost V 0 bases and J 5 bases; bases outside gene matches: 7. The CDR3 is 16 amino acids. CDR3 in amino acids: CASSLVGGQGLETQYF. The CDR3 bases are TGTGCCAGCAGCTTGGTCGGGGGACAGGGGCTGGAGACCCAGTACTTC.

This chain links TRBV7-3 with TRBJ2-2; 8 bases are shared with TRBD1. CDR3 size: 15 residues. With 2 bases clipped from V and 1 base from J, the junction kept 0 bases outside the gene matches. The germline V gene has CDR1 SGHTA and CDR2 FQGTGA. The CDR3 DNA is TGTGCCAGCAGCTTAGGGACAGGGAACACCGGGGAGCTGTTTTTT. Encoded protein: CASSLGTGNTGELFF.

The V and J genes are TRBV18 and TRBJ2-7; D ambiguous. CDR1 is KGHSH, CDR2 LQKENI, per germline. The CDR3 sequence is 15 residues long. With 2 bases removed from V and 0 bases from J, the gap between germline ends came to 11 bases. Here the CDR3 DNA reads TGTGCCAGCTCACCAGGCAGCGTCAGCTCCTACGAGCAGTACTTC. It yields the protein CASSPGSVSSYEQYF.

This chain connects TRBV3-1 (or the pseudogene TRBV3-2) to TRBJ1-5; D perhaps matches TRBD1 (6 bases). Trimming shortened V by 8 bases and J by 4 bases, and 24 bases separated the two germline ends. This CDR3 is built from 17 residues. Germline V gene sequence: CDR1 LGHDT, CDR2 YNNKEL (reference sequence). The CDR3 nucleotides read TGTGCCAGCCGAAAATGTTTAACCAATCAGGGGAATCAGCCCCAGCATTTT. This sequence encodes CASRKCLTNQGNQPQHF.

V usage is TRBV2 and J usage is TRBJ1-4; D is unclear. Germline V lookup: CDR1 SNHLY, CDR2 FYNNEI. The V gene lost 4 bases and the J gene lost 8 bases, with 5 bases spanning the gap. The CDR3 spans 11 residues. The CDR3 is CASSGGEKLFF. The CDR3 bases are TGTGCCAGCAGTGGAGGGGAAAAACTGTTTTTT. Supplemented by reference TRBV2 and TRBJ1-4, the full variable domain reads EPEVTQTPSHQVTQMGQEVILRCVPISNHLYFYWYRQILGQKVEFLVSFYNNEISEKSEIFDDQFSVERPDGSNFTLKIRSTKLEDSAMYFCASSGGEKLFFGSGTQLSVL.

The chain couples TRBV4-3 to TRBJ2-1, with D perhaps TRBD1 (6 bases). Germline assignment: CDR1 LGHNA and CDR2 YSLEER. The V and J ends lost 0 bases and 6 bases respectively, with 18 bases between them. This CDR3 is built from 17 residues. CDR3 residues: CASSQDTQGFRANEQFF. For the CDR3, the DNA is TGCGCCAGCAGCCAAGACACTCAGGGGTTTAGGGCCAATGAGCAGTTCTTC.